Sequencing of this T cell receptor beta chain was carried out in a study of human T cells and chemical hapten exposure. The study, taken as a whole, reports: Versus controls, expanded TCRs had significantly more large CDR3 similarity clusters.

The library labeled individual cDNA molecules by adding unique molecular identifiers to them. TCRdb reprocessed the RACE reads with MiXCR, giving one entry per CDR3 protein. This table has under 100,000 distinct CDR3 sequences, 9.5% to 14% appearing once. Indicated time point: patch test 3, about 24 weeks after DPC sensitization. Treatment meaning: therapeutic diphenylcyclopropenone sensitization with weekly scalp DPC. This clonotype was found many times. The antigen remains unidentified. There are 19 residues in the CDR3. Germline CDR1 reads SEHNR; CDR2 reads FQNEAQ (reference sequence). Trimming cost V 4 bases and J 8 bases; bases outside gene matches: 15.

The source material was whole blood, sampled in connection with sensitization to the hapten diphenylcyclopropenone (DPC). The rearrangement uses TRBV7-9 and TRBJ2-1; 15 bases align to TRBD2. This sequence was found in a woman between 45 and 65 years old with alopecia areata. Some clones in this sample may be carry-over from other donors' samples. CDR3 residues: CASSSGTSGRPLATHEQFF. The CDR3 coding sequence is TGTGCCAGCAGCTCCGGGACTAGCGGGAGGCCTCTCGCTACTCATGAGCAGTTCTTC.